This passage covers 2 T cell receptor beta chains from one sample sequenced in a study of shared clonotypes between healthy human individuals. Positively selected for CCR7, the CD45RO-negative cells used as naive CD8 cells excluded terminally differentiated effector memory CD45RA+ cells. Libraries were prepared by immunoSEQ multiplex PCR; TCRdb keeps only in-frame clonotypes and omits some of them. The data hold around 1,900,000 clones, with around 95% observed a single time. The sequencing sample was made of naive CD8+ T cells from PBMCs. The receptors here all came from a man younger than 30 in good health. Some clones in this sample may be carry-over from other donors' samples.

This rearrangement joins TRBV27 to TRBJ2-2; 7 bases line up with TRBD2. CDR3 length equals 16 residues. V lost 2 bases to trimming and J lost 5 bases; unmatched junction nucleotides: 8. Per the germline V gene, CDR1 is MNHEY and CDR2 is SMNVEV (reference sequence). In DNA form, the CDR3 reads TGTGCCAGCAGTTTAGAGGCTAGCGGCCTTACCGGGGAGCTGTTTTTT. Its protein is CASSLEASGLTGELFF.

This chain links TRBV9 with TRBJ2-1, with a weak D call TRBD2 (6 bases). The V end lost 5 bases, the J end lost 5 bases, and 11 bases lay between the germline ends. CDR1 SGDLS and CDR2 YYNGEE come from the germline V gene. The CDR3 totals 13 residues. The CDR3 protein is CASRGGAHNEQFF. The CDR3 DNA reads TGTGCCAGCAGAGGCGGGGCCCACAATGAGCAGTTCTTC.